This record looks at one T cell receptor beta chain sequence and its context. This clone's antigen is unknown. Base qualities are missing; no much larger clone stands one base away. The data derive from a study of control samples from healthy donors and cancer patients (TCRdb year 2020). The library was prepared using the immunoSEQ multiplex PCR assay. The clones in this table, taken by TCRdb from immuneACCESS, are in-frame only. Not every clone is retained; where verified, under half of the shortfall comes from an unresolved V gene, and the cause of the rest is unknown. The sample table holds 80,000 to 100,000 clones, of which 80% to 95% were seen once. Around 2.8% of the sample is taken by the ten largest. V sheds 1 base and J sheds 5 bases, leaving 8 bases between their ends. The cysteine opens and the phenylalanine closes a CDR3 of 13 amino acids. Here the CDR3 DNA is all that survives: 39 bases in frame from base 1. Based on the germline V gene, the CDR1 and CDR2 sequences are SGHAT and FQNNGV.

The rearranged chain carries TRBV11-2 and TRBJ1-1, with the identity of the D gene unclear. The sequencing sample was made of blood. This TCR was recovered from a human donor in good health. The donor label of this sample is uncertain. The DNA sequence reads TGTGCCAGCAGCTTAGTTAGTAAGACTGAAGCTTTCTTT. Translated, it gives CASSLVSKTEAFF.